Listed below are T cell receptor beta chains from one sample, sequenced in a study of T cell repertoires in cytomegalovirus infection. In TCRdb, the reads were re-called with MiXCR into one record per CDR3 protein. The data show about 310,000 distinct CDR3 sequences, 15% to 20% seen once. Sequencing used PBMCs. These receptors were collected from a human donor in good health (CMV status not recorded). Some clones in this sample may be carry-over from other donors' samples. Both conserved end residues are part of each CDR3. Fields, in order: CDR3 length, clone size, D gene, J gene, V gene, CDR3 protein, CDR3 DNA. The D gene is left open where the match is weak. Clone sizes are given selectively: once, few, many, or a class where the clone is expanded.

>13|few|TRBD1|TRBJ2-7|TRBV7-2
CASSFNQGDEQYF
TGTGCCAGCAGCTTCAACCAGGGGGACGAGCAGTACTTC
>13|few|TRBD1|TRBJ1-2|TRBV6-2/TRBV6-3
CASSSTGEYGYTF
TGTGCCAGCAGTTCCACAGGGGAGTATGGCTACACCTTC
>14|many|-|TRBJ1-5|TRBV7-9
CASSQGGDKQPQHF
TGTGCCAGCTCCCAGGGAGGGGACAAGCAGCCCCAGCATTTT
>13|once|-|TRBJ2-5|TRBV18
CASSPGEEETQYF
TGTGCCAGCTCACCAGGGGAGGAAGAGACCCAGTACTTC
>14|few|TRBD2|TRBJ2-5|TRBV24-1
CATSDLAGGETQYF
TGTGCCACCAGTGATTTGGCGGGGGGAGAGACCCAGTACTTC
>14|many|-|TRBJ1-2|TRBV7-9
CASSLVFLSYGYTF
TGTGCCAGCAGCTTAGTTTTCCTCTCCTATGGCTACACCTTC
>15|few|-|TRBJ2-2|TRBV5-6
CASSFGLAYTGELFF
TGTGCCAGCAGCTTCGGATTAGCGTACACCGGGGAGCTGTTTTTT
>14|many|TRBD2|TRBJ2-5|TRBV7-2
CASSLTSGGETQYF
TGTGCCAGCAGCCTGACTAGCGGGGGGGAGACCCAGTACTTC
>12|-|TRBD1|TRBJ1-5|TRBV20-1
CSFGQVNQPQHF
TGCAGCTTCGGACAGGTGAATCAGCCCCAGCATTTT
>14|-|-|TRBJ1-1|TRBV7-9
CASSFGFGNTEAFF
TGTGCCAGCAGCTTTGGGTTTGGGAACACTGAAGCTTTCTTT
>10|many|-|TRBJ1-3|TRBV6-1
CASGGNTIYF
TGTGCCAGTGGGGGAAACACCATATATTTT
>15|-|TRBD1|TRBJ2-4|TRBV7-2
CASSIGGQHRGIQYF
TGTGCCAGCTCGATAGGGGGACAGCACAGAGGGATTCAGTACTTC
>15|-|TRBD1|TRBJ2-2|TRBV10-3
CAISSGTGNTGELFF
TGTGCCATCAGTTCCGGGACAGGGAACACCGGGGAGCTGTTTTTT
>15|few|-|TRBJ2-7|TRBV5-1
CASSLDPGTAYEQYF
TGCGCCAGCAGCTTGGATCCCGGGACGGCCTACGAGCAGTACTTC
>13|few|-|TRBJ2-7|TRBV5-6
CAELRQRSYEQYF
TGTGCGGAGCTCCGACAGCGCTCCTACGAGCAGTACTTC
>17|-|TRBD2|TRBJ2-3|TRBV6-5
CASRELAGGAGLDTQYF
TGTGCCAGCAGGGAACTAGCGGGGGGGGCAGGACTAGATACGCAGTATTTT
>16|many|-|TRBJ2-3|TRBV10-3
CAIRPATGWYTDTQYF
TGTGCCATCCGCCCTGCGACGGGTTGGTACACAGATACGCAGTATTTT